The clone carrying this TCR beta chain was recorded at least ten times. Time point noted: pre-sensitization, week 0. Treatment defined: therapeutic diphenylcyclopropenone sensitization with weekly scalp DPC. Venepuncture was done earlier than the placement of each patch test. Every donor had alopecia and was 18 to 70 years old; all were suitable for DPC. The V gene end was trimmed by 6 bases and the J gene end by 3 bases; junction bases not matched to a gene: 9. Germline CDR1 MDHEN, CDR2 SYDVKM. The CDR3 covers 16 residues. TCRdb used MiXCR to reprocess the RACE reads, holding one entry per CDR3 protein. The sample includes more than 250,000 distinct CDR3 sequences, 7% to 10% of them seen just once. These data belong to a study of human T cells and chemical hapten exposure. Study as a whole: Weekly scalp doses of diphenylcyclopropenone were given to patients during the roughly 23-week study. Variability of per-sample TCR yields stemmed mainly from small differences in pooled library volume.

Sample: whole blood, taken in connection with sensitization to the hapten diphenylcyclopropenone (DPC). This receptor was taken from a woman aged 40 to 49 with alopecia areata. Some clones in this sample may be carry-over from other donors' samples. The chain has TRBV28 and TRBJ1-4; 8 bases agree with TRBD1. The chain's CDR3 is CASSPTGQGANEKLFF. The CDR3 DNA sequence: TGTGCCAGCAGCCCTACTGGACAGGGAGCTAATGAAAAACTGTTTTTT.